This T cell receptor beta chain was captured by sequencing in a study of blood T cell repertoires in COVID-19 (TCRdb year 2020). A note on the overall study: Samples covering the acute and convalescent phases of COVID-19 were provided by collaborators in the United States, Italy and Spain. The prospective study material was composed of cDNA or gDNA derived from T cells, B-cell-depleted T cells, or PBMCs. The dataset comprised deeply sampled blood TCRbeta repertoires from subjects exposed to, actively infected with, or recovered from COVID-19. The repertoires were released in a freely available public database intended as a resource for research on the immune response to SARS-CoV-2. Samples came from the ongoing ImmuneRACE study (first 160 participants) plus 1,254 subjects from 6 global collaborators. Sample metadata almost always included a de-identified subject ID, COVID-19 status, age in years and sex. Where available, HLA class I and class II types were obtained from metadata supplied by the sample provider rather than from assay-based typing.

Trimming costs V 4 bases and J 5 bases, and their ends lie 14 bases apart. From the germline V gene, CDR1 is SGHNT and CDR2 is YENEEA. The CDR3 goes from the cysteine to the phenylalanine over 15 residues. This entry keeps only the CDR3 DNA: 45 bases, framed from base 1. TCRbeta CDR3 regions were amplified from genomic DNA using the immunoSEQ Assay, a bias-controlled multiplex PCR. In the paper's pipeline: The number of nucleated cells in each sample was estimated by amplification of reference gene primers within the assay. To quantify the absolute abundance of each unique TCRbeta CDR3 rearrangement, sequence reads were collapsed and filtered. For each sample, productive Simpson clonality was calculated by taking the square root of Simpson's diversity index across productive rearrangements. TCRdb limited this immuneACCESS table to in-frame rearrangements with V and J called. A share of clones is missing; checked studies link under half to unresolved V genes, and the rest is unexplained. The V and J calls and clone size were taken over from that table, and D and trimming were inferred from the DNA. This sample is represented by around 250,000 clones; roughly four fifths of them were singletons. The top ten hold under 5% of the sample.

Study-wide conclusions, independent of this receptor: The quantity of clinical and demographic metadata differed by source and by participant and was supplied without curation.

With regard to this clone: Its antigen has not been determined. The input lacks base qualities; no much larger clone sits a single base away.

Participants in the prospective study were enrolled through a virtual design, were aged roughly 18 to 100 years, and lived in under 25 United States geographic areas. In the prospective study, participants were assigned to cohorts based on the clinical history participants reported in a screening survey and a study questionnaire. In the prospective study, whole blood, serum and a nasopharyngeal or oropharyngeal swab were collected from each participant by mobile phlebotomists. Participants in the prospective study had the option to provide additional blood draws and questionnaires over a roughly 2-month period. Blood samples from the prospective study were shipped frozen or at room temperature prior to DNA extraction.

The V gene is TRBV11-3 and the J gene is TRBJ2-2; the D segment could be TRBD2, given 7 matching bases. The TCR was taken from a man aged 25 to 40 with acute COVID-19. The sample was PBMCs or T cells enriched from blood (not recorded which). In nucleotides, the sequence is TGTGCCAGCAGCTCCCTCGCGGGGGCGACCGGGGAGCTGTTTTTT. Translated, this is CASSSLAGATGELFF.